The rows below give T cell receptor beta chains drawn from one sample of a study of cytotoxic CD8 clonotypes in ibrutinib-treated CLL. Repertoires were generated with immunoSEQ multiplex PCR, while TCRdb's copy carries only in-frame clones and drops some. The profile shows about 84,000 clones, roughly 84% of them singletons. This material consisted of PBMCs, taken before ibrutinib treatment. The receptors derive from a human donor with chronic lymphocytic leukemia. Both conserved end residues are trimmed from each CDR3.

v_gene: TRBV28; CDR3aa: ASTSLGAEAF
v_gene: TRBV6-1; CDR3aa: ASSDVYQRAQETQY
v_gene: TRBV6-5; CDR3aa: ASSLAGGFAYEQY
v_gene: TRBV9; CDR3aa: ASSVDSMNTEAF
v_gene: TRBV7-2; CDR3aa: ASSFGGYTEAF
v_gene: TRBV28; CDR3aa: ASSLTNYGYT
v_gene: TRBV27; CDR3aa: ASRRQETQY
v_gene: TRBV2; CDR3aa: ASSFDRAYEQY
v_gene: TRBV2; CDR3aa: ASRLEVGVKQY
v_gene: TRBV27; CDR3aa: ASSFRGREYGYT